The clone carrying this T cell receptor (beta chain) was seen more than once but under ten times. The source of the sample is a study of glioma-infiltrating T cells after dendritic cell vaccination. This sample's time point: after dendritic cell vaccination, including at tumor progression/relapse. Up to about 2 ug genomic DNA was used for TCRB CDR3 amplification. Assay: immunoSEQ multiplex PCR; the TCRdb copy retains only in-frame clones and omits some. Of about 64,000 clones detected, roughly 86% appear once; the ten largest clones hold around a tenth. This CDR3 is 12 amino acids long. The germline V gene encodes CDR1 SQVTM and CDR2 ANQGSEA. The ends were cut back, 7 bases at V and 7 bases at J, with 16 bases in the middle.

The chain has TRBV29-1 and TRBJ1-2; TRBD1 might be the D (5 bases). This receptor was identified in a human donor with glioblastoma. Sequencing was performed on blood, taken after dendritic cell vaccination. CDR3 DNA: TGCAGCGCGGGACCGGGGAGGAGTGGCTACACCTTC. It encodes CSAGPGRSGYTF. The whole variable domain, remainder taken from reference TRBV29-1 and TRBJ1-2, is SAVISQKPSRDICQRGTSLTIQCQVDSQVTMMFWYRQQPGQSLTLIATANQGSEATYESGFVIDKFPISRPNLTFSTLTVSNMSPEDSSIYLCSAGPGRSGYTFGSGTRLTVV.